This paragraph reports one T cell receptor (beta chain). With V trimmed by 4 bases and J by 4 bases, 9 bases remained unmatched. Per the germline V gene, CDR1 is SGHTA and CDR2 is FQGTGA. The CDR3 length is 15 residues. These data come from a study of blood T cell repertoires in COVID-19. Study at large: COVID-19 samples collected from the United States, Italy and Spain covered acute and convalescent phases. PBMCs, B-cell-depleted T cells, or T cells provided the cDNA or gDNA that made up the material.

Only in-frame clones appear in the TCRdb table, and some are missing; sequencing was by immunoSEQ multiplex PCR. The profile shows 140,000 or so clones, 88% of them singletons. V gene TRBV7-3 combines with J gene TRBJ1-2; 7 nucleotides agree with TRBD1. The receptor comes from a woman between 50 and 59 years old with acute or convalescent COVID-19. What was sequenced was peripheral blood. The CDR3 DNA is TGTGCCAGCAGCTCGGGAGGGGGCGTCGGCTATGGCTACACCTTC. Its protein product is CASSSGGGVGYGYTF.